This T cell receptor (beta chain) was profiled in a study of Graves' ophthalmopathy and Graves' hyperthyroidism. Investigators amplified TCR beta CDR3 regions from RNA transcripts. Second-round multiplex PCR came after a first-round RT-PCR that employed HTBI primers. TCRdb independently ran MiXCR on the multiplex PCR reads; one entry per CDR3 protein. The profile covers some 750,000 distinct CDR3 sequences, with approximately 40% appearing a single time and approximately 43% taken by the ten largest. Trimming took 0 bases from V and 3 from J, leaving 6 bases between them. Germline lookup yields CDR1 DFQATT and CDR2 SNEGSKA (reference sequence). The CDR3 runs to 12 residues. Ophthalmopathy donors showed moderate-to-severe activity, CAS ≥3, NOSPECS ≥4 and a duration under 3 months. This clonotype was seen repeatedly, ten times or more.

The chain links TRBV20-1 to TRBJ2-7; D is possibly TRBD1 (5 bases). The clonotype was recovered from an adult man with Graves' ophthalmopathy. Sequencing used peripheral blood. CDR3 loop: CSARDQGYEQYF. In DNA form, the CDR3 reads TGCAGTGCTAGAGACCAGGGCTACGAGCAGTACTTC.